The sequence of this TCR beta chain was determined in a study of T cell repertoires in cytomegalovirus infection. In the study overall: Recently described HLA-C-restricted plus well-studied HLA-B-restricted CMV epitopes were used. Indications of both CMV infection and matching HLA type were provided by public TCR beta signatures. General study findings and limits: The study found HLA-C-restricted CMV-specific TCR beta clonotypes dominating the ex vivo response. The study identified carriers of CMV plus the relevant HLA from cumulative public TCR beta family frequency.

Trimming removed 6 bases from V and 3 bases from J; junction bases left unmatched: 8. The CDR3 is 15 amino acids. TCRdb reanalysed the reads using MiXCR and keeps one entry per CDR3 protein. The sample carries 900,000 to 950,000 distinct CDR3 sequences, approximately 32% recorded once. This clonotype occurred a few times. The antigen is not known. This chain joins TRBV12-3 or TRBV12-4 and TRBJ2-1; 7 bases fit TRBD2. Here the sequenced sample was cultured CD8+ T cells from PBMCs, taken from culture after CMV antigen stimulation. This clonotype originated in a human donor in good health (CMV status not recorded). Some clones in this sample may be carry-over from other donors' samples. CDR3 loop: CASRQGLYFYNEQFF. The CDR3, as DNA: TGTGCCAGCAGGCAGGGACTATATTTCTACAATGAGCAGTTCTTC.